This TCR beta chain was identified during a study of blood T cell repertoires in COVID-19. As for the study in general: The samples span acute and convalescent COVID-19 from the United States, Italy and Spain. From T cells, B-cell-depleted T cells, or PBMCs came the material, which was cDNA or gDNA.

The CDR3 runs to 15 residues. Germline V gives CDR1 SNHLY, CDR2 FYNNEI. The V segment lost 4 bases and the J segment 6 bases; nucleotides outside the gene matches: 8. In the study's own analysis: Amplifying reference gene primers gave estimates of nucleated cell counts. The repertoire was sequenced with immunoSEQ multiplex PCR; TCRdb's copy has only in-frame clones and lacks some. Clone size and the V and J calls come from that table; the DNA yielded D and trimming. The profile shows 250,000 to 300,000 clones, approximately 89% of them singletons. Seattle patients were enrolled while actively infected and followed longitudinally.

The J gene is TRBJ2-1, the V gene TRBV2, with TRBD2 identical over 8 bases. The source is a woman in her seventies with COVID-19, enrolled during active disease. The material sequenced was peripheral blood. In DNA form, the CDR3 reads TGTGCCAGCAGTGTTGGCCTAGCGGGCCCCAATGAGCAGTTCTTC. Protein product: CASSVGLAGPNEQFF.